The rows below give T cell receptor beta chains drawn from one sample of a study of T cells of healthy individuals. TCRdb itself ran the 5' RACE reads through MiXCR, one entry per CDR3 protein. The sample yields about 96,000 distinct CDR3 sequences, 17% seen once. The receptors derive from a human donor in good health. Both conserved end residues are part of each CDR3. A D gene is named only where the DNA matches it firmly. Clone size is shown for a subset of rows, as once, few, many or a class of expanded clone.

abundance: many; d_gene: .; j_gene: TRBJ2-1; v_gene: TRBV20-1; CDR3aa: CSARAPWGRSNEQFF; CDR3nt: TGCAGTGCTAGAGCCCCTTGGGGGAGAAGCAATGAGCAGTTCTTC
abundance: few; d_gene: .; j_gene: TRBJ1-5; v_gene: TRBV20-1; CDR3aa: CSARDLGTRVLGNQPQHF; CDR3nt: TGCAGTGCTAGAGATCTCGGGACTCGGGTTCTCGGCAATCAGCCCCAGCATTTT
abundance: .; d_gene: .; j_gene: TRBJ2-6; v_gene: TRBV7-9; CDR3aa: CASSFRGTASGANVLTF; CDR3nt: TGTGCCAGCAGCTTTAGGGGGACCGCGTCTGGGGCCAACGTCCTGACTTTC
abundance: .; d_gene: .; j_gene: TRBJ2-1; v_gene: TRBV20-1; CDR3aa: CSANKYNEQFF; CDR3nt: TGCAGTGCAAATAAGTACAATGAGCAGTTCTTC
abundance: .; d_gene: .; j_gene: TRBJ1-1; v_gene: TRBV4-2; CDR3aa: CASSQRGLVDTEAFF; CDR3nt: TGTGCCAGCAGCCAGCGAGGGCTCGTGGACACTGAAGCTTTCTTT
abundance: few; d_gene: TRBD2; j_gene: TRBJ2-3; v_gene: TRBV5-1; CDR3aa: CASSLRLAGGPSDTQYF; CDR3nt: TGCGCCAGCAGCTTAAGACTAGCGGGAGGGCCGTCGGATACGCAGTATTTT
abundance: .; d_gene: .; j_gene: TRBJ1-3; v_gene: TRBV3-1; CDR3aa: CASSQMRGANGNTIYF; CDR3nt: TGTGCCAGCAGCCAAATGCGAGGGGCGAACGGAAACACCATATATTTT
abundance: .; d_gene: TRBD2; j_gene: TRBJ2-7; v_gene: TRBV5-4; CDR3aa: CASSSGLAPSYEQYF; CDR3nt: TGTGCCAGCAGCTCCGGACTAGCGCCCAGCTACGAGCAGTACTTC
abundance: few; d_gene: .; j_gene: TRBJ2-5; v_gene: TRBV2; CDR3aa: CASSERVTAQETQYF; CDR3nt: TGTGCCAGCAGTGAACGGGTTACAGCCCAAGAGACCCAGTACTTC
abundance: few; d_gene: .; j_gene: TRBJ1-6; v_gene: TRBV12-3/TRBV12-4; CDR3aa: CASSLTLDSPLHF; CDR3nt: TGTGCCAGCAGTTTAACGTTGGATTCACCCCTCCACTTT
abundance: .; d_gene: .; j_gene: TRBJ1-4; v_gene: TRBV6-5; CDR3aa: CASSPQGQWAGSF; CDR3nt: TGTGCCAGCAGTCCCCAGGGCCAGTGGGCAGGGAGCTTT
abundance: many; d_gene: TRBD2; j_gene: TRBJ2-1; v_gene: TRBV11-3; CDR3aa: CASSLTSGGYNEQFF; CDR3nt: TGTGCCAGCAGCTTGACTAGCGGGGGCTACAATGAGCAGTTCTTC
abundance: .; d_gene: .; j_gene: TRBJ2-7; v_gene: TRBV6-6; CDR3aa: CASSYRGKTVYEQYF; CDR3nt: TGTGCCAGCAGTTACCGCGGGAAAACGGTCTACGAGCAGTACTTC
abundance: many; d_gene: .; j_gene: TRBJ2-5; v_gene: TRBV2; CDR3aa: CASSGGQQETQYF; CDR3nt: TGTGCCAGCAGTGGAGGCCAGCAAGAGACCCAGTACTTC
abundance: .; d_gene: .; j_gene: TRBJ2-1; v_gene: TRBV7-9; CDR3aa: CASSLAGTTLNEQFF; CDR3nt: TGTGCCAGCAGCTTAGCTGGGACAACCCTTAATGAGCAGTTCTTC
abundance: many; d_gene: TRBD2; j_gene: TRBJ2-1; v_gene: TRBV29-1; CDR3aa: CSVGPRGLAGYTYNEQFF; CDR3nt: TGCAGCGTTGGCCCGAGAGGACTAGCGGGATATACCTACAATGAGCAGTTCTTC
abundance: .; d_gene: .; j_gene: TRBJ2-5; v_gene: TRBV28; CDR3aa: CASSSSLGTQYF; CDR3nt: TGTGCCAGCAGTTCATCCCTAGGGACCCAGTACTTC
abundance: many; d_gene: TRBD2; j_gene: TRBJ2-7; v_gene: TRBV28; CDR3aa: CAIKSGSGDEQYF; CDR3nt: TGTGCCATCAAAAGCGGGAGTGGCGACGAGCAGTACTTC
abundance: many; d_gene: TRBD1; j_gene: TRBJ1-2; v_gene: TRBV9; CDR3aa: CASSSIEGGANYGYTF; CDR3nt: TGTGCCAGCAGCTCCATCGAAGGGGGCGCCAACTATGGCTACACCTTC
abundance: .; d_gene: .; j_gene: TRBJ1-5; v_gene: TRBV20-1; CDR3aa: CSARLRGVSNQPQHF; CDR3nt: TGCAGTGCTAGGTTAAGGGGTGTGAGCAATCAGCCCCAGCATTTT
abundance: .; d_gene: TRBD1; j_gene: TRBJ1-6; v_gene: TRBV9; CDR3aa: CASSATGQGNNSPLHF; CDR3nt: TGTGCCAGCAGCGCGACGGGACAGGGGAATAATTCACCCCTCCACTTT
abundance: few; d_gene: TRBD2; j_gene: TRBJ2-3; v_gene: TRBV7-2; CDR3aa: CASSITSGISTDTQYF; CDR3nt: TGTGCCAGCAGCATAACTAGCGGGATAAGCACAGATACGCAGTATTTT
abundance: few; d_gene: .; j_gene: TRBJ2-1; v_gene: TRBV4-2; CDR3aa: CASSQQQIEQFF; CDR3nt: TGTGCCAGCAGCCAACAGCAGATTGAGCAGTTCTTC
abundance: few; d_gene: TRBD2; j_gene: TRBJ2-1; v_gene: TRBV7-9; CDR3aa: CASSTEWREEQFF; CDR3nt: TGTGCCAGCAGCACCGAGTGGCGGGAGGAGCAGTTCTTC
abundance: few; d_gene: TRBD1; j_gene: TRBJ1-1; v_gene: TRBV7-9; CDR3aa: CASIRGGDRGGGAFF; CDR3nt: TGTGCCAGCATCCGAGGCGGGGACAGGGGAGGAGGAGCTTTCTTT
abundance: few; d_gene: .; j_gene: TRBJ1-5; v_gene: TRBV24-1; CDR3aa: CATSSGRGNQPQHF; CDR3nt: TGTGCCACCTCCTCAGGCAGGGGAAATCAGCCCCAGCATTTT
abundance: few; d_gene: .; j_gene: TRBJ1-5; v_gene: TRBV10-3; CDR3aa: CAISESWGPNQPQHF; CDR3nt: TGTGCCATCAGTGAGTCGTGGGGGCCCAATCAGCCCCAGCATTTT
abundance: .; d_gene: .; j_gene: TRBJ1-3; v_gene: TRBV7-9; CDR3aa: CASSLDGSGNTIYF; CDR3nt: TGTGCCAGCAGCTTAGATGGTTCTGGAAACACCATATATTTT
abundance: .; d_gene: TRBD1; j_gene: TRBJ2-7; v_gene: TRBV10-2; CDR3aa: CASSDYRTGDYEQYF; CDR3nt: TGCGCCAGCAGTGATTATCGGACAGGGGACTACGAGCAGTACTTC
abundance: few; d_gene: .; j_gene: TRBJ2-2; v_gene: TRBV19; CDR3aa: CASTSGPLNTGELFF; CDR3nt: .
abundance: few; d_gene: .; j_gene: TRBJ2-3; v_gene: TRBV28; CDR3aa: CASSSWDGGTDTQYF; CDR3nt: TGTGCCAGCAGTTCCTGGGACGGCGGCACAGATACGCAGTATTTT
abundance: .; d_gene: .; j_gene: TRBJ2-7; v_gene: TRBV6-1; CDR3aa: CASSDHSYEQYF; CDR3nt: TGTGCCAGCAGTGATCACTCCTACGAGCAGTACTTC
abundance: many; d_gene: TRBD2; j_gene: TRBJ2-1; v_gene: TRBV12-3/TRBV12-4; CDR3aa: CASSPHGARGVSYNEQFF; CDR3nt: TGTGCCAGCAGTCCCCATGGGGCGCGGGGGGTTTCCTACAATGAGCAGTTCTTC
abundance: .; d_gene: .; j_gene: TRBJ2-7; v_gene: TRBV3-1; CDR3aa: CASSQPGYEQYF; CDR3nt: TGTGCCAGCAGCCAACCGGGGTACGAGCAGTACTTC
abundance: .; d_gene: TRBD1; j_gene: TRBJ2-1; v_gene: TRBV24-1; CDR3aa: CATSDPIRQGEQFF; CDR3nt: TGTGCCACCAGTGACCCCATTAGACAGGGTGAGCAGTTCTTC
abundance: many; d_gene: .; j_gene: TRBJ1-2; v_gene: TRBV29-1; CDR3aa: CSAWWQGLYGYTF; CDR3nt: TGCAGCGCCTGGTGGCAGGGCCTCTATGGCTACACCTTC
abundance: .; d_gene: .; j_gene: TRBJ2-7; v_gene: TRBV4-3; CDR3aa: CASSQGHGTGTYEQYF; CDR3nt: TGCGCCAGCAGCCAGGGGCACGGGACGGGTACCTACGAGCAGTACTTC
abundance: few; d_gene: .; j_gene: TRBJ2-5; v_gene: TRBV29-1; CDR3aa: CSVLLDSQETQYF; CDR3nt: TGCAGCGTTTTGTTGGACAGCCAAGAGACCCAGTACTTC
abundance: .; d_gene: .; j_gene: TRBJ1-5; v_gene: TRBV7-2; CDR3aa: CASSLFDSNQPQHF; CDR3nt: TGTGCCAGCAGCTTATTTGATAGCAATCAGCCCCAGCATTTT
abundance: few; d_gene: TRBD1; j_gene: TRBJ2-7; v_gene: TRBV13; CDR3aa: CASSQQGWTYEQYF; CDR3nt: TGTGCCAGCAGCCAACAGGGGTGGACCTACGAGCAGTACTTC
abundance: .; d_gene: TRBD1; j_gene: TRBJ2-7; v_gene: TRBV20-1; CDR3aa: CSARSLRDRERYEQYF; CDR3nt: TGCAGTGCTAGATCCCTCCGGGACAGAGAAAGATACGAGCAGTACTTC
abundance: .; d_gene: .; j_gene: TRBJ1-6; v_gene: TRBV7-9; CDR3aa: CASSFSNSPLHF; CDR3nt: TGTGCCAGCAGCTTTTCGAATTCACCCCTCCACTTT
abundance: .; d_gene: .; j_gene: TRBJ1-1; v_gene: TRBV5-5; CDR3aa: CASTVFSAVNTEAFF; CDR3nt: TGTGCCAGCACCGTTTTTTCGGCTGTGAACACTGAAGCTTTCTTT
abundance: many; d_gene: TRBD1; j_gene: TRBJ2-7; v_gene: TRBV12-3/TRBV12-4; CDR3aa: CASSPTGPKREQYF; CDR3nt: TGTGCCAGCAGTCCGACAGGGCCAAAGCGTGAGCAGTACTTC
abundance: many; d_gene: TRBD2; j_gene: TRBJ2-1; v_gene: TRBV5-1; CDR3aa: CASSLELAGVDEQFF; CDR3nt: TGCGCCAGCAGCTTGGAACTAGCGGGAGTTGATGAGCAGTTCTTC
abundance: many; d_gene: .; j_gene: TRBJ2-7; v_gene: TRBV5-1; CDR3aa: CASSLAPYEQYF; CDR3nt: TGCGCCAGCAGCTTGGCCCCCTACGAGCAGTACTTC
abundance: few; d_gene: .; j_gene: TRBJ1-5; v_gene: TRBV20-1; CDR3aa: CSASRQVSNQPQHF; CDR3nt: TGCAGTGCTTCCCGACAGGTTAGCAATCAGCCCCAGCATTTT
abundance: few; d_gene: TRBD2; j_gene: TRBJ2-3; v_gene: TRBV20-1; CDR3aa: CSARDQREAQTQYF; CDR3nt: TGCAGTGCTAGAGATCAACGGGAGGCCCAAACGCAGTATTTT
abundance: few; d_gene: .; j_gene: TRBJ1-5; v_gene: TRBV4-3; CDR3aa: CASSQDTQPQHF; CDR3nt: TGCGCCAGCAGCCAAGATACACAGCCCCAGCATTTT
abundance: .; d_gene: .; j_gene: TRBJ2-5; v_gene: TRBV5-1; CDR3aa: CASSLIGTTGETQYF; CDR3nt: TGCGCCAGCAGCTTGATCGGGACGACGGGAGAGACCCAGTACTTC
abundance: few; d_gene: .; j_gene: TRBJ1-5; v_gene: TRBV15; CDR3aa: CATSLSSNQPQHF; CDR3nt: TGTGCCACCAGCCTCTCTAGCAATCAGCCCCAGCATTTT
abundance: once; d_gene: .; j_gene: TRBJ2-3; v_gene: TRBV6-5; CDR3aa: CASSYPGWRGSTDTQYF; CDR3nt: TGTGCCAGCAGTTACCCGGGGTGGAGGGGTAGCACAGATACGCAGTATTTT
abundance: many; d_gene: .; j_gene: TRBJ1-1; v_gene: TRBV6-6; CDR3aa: CASNRRDTEAFF; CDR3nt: TGTGCCAGCAACCGGCGGGACACTGAAGCTTTCTTT
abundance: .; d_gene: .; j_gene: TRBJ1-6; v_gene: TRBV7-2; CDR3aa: CASSLEVRGGSPLHF; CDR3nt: TGTGCCAGCAGCTTAGAAGTACGGGGTGGTTCACCCCTCCACTTT
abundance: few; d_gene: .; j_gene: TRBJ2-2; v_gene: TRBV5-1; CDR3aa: CASGSQVTNTGELFF; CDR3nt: TGCGCCAGCGGATCACAGGTCACCAACACCGGGGAGCTGTTTTTT